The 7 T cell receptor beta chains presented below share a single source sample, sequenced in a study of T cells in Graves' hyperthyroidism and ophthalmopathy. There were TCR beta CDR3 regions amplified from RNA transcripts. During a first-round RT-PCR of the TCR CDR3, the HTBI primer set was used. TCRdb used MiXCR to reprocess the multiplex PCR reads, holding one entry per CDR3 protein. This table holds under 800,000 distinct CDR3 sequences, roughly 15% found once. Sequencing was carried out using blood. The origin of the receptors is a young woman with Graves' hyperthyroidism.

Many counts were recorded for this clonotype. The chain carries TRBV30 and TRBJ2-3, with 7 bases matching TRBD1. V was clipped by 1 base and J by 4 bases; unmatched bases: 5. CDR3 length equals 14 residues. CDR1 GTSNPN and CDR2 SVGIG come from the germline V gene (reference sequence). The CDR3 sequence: CAWSAGGKADTQYF. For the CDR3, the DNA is TGTGCCTGGAGTGCAGGGGGTAAGGCAGATACGCAGTATTTT.

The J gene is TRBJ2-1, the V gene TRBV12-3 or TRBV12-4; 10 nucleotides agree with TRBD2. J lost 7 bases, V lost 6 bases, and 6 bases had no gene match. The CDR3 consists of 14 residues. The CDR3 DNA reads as TGTGCCAGCAGGCCTAGCGGGAGAGGGAATGAGCAGTTCTTC. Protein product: CASRPSGRGNEQFF.

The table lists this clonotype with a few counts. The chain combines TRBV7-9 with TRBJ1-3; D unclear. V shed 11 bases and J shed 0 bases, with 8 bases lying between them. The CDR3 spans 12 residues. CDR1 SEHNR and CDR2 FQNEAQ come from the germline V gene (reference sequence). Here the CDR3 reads CAPIPSGNTIYF. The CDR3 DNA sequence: TGTGCCCCCATCCCCTCTGGAAACACCATATATTTT.

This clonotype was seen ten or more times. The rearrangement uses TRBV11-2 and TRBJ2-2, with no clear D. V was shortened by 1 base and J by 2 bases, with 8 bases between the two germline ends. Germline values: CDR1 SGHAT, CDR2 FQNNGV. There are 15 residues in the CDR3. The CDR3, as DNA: TGTGCCAGCAGCTTAGCCAGGATAAACACCGGGGAGCTGTTTTTT. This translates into CASSLARINTGELFF.

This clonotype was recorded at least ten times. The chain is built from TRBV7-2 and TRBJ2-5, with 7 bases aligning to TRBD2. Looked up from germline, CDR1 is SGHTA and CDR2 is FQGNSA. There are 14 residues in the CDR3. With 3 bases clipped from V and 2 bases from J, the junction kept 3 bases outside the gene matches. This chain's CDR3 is CASSFLADQETQYF. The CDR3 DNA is TGTGCCAGCAGCTTTCTAGCGGATCAAGAGACCCAGTACTTC.

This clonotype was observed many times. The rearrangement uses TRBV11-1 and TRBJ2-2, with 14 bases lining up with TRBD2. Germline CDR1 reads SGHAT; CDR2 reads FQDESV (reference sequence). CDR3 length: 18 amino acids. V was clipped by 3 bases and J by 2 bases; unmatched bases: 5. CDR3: CASSLSGLAGGNTGELFF. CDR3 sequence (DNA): TGTGCCAGCAGCTTGAGTGGACTAGCGGGAGGAAACACCGGGGAGCTGTTTTTT. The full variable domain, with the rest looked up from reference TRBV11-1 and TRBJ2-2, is EAEVAQSPRYKITEKSQAVAFWCDPISGHATLYWYRQILGQGPELLVQFQDESVVDDSQLPKDRFSAERLKGVDSTLKIQPAELGDSAMYLCASSLSGLAGGNTGELFFGEGSRLTVL.

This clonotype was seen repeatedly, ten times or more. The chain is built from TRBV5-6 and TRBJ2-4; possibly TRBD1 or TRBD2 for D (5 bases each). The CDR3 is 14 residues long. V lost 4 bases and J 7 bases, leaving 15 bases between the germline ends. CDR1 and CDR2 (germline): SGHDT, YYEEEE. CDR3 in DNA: TGTGCCAGCAGCAGTGGGTACGGGGACAACATTCAGTACTTC. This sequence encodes CASSSGYGDNIQYF.